The subject of this entry is one TCR beta chain. The target antigen is unknown. This sample was taken from a study of response to subunit inactivated influenza vaccine. Whole-study results and caveats: Authors suggested that a seasonal influenza vaccination recruits few new T cells each time.

Via MiXCR, TCRdb re-called the RT-PCR reads, giving one row per CDR3 protein. The sample lists under 950,000 distinct CDR3 sequences, around 21% seen once, with roughly 10% in the top ten. Per germline, CDR1 SGDLS and CDR2 YYNGEE. CDR3 size: 16 residues. The V end was cut by 2 bases, the J end by 0 bases, with 13 bases between. The sequencing here drew on PBMCs from blood, taken roughly 5 days after vaccination. This receptor was obtained from a man in his forties or fifties who received an inactivated influenza vaccine. The chain couples TRBV9 to TRBJ2-3; no clear D gene. CDR3 residues: CASSVSPWPSTDTQYF. DNA of the CDR3: TGTGCCAGCAGCGTTTCGCCGTGGCCTAGCACAGATACGCAGTATTTT.